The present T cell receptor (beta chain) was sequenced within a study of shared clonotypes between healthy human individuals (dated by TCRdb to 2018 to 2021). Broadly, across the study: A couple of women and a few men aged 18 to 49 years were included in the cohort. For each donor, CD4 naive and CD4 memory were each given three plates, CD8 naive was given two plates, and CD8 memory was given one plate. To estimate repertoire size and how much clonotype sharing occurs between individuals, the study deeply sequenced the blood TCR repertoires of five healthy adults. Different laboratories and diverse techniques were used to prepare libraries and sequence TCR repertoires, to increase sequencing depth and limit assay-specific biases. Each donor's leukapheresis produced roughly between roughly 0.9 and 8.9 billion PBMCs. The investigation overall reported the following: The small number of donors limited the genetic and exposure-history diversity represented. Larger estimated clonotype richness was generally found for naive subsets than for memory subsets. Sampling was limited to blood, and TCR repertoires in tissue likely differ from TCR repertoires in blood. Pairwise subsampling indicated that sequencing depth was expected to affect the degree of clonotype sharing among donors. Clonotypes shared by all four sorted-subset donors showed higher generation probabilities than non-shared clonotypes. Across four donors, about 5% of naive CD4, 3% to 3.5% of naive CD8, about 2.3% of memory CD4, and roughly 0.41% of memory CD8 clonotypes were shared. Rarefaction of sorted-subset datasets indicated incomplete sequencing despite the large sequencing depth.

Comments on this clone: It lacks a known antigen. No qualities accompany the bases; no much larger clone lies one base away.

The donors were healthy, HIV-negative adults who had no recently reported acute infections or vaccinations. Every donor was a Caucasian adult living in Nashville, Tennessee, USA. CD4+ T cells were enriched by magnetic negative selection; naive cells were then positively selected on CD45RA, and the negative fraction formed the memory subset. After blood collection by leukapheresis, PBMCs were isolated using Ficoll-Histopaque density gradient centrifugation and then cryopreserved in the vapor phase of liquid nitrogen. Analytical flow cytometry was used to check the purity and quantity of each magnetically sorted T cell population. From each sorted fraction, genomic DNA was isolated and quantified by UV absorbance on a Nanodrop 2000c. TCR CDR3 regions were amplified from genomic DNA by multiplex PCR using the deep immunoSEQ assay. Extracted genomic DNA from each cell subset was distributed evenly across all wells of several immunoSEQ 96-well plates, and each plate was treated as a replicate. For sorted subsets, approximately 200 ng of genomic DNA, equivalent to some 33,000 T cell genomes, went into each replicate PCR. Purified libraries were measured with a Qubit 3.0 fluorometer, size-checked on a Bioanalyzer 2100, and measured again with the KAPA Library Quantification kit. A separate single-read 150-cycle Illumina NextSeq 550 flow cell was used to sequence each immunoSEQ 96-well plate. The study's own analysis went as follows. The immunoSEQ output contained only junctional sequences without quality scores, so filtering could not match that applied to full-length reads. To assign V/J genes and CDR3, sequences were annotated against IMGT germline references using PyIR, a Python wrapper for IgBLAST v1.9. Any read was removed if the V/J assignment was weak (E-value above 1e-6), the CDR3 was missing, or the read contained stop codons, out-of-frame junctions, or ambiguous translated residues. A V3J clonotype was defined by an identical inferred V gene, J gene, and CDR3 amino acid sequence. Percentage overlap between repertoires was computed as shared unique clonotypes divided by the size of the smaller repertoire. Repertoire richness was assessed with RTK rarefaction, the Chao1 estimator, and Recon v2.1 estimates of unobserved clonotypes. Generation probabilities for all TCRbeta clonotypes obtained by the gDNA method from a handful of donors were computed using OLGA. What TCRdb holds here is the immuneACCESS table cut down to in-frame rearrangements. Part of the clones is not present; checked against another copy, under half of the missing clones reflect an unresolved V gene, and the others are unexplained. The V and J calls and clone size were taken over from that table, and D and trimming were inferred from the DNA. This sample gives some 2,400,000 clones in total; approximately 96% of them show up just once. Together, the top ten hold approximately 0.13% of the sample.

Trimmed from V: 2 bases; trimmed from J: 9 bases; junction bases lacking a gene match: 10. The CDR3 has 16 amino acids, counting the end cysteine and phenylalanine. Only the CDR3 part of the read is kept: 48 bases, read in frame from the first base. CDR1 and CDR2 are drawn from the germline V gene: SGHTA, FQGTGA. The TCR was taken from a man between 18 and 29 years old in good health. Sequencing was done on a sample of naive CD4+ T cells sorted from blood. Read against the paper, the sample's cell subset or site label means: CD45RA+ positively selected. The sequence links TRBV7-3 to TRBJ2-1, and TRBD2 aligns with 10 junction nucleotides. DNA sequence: TGTGCCAGCAGCTTAGAGGCTAGCGGGGGACCCAGTGAGCAGTTCTTC. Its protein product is CASSLEASGGPSEQFF.